This T cell receptor (beta chain) was recovered during a study of blood T cell repertoires in COVID-19. Study overall: Both acute and convalescent COVID-19 samples were obtained from the United States, Italy and Spain. Nucleic acid was either cDNA or gDNA, and it came from T cells, B-cell-depleted T cells, or PBMCs.

Germline lookup yields CDR1 LNHDA and CDR2 SQIVND (reference sequence). The germline V and J ends were trimmed by 3 bases and 1 base, with 6 bases remaining between them. The CDR3 extends over 14 amino acids. In the study's own analysis: Estimates of nucleated cell counts were drawn from the amplification of reference gene primers. Clones were sequenced by immunoSEQ multiplex PCR, and TCRdb holds only the in-frame ones, with some missing. The V and J calls and the clone size are those of that table, but D and trimming were determined from the DNA. Of about 73,000 clones listed, about 80% are singletons. This clone was detected only a few times.

The receptor was isolated from a human donor in a cohort sampled during active COVID-19. The sample consisted of peripheral blood. V usage is TRBV19 and J usage is TRBJ2-2, with no clear D. The CDR3 here is CASSMNGNTGELFF. CDR3 nucleotides: TGTGCCAGTAGTATGAACGGGAACACCGGGGAGCTGTTTTTT.